The TCR beta chain under discussion was sequenced for a study of cytomegalovirus exposure and HLA in healthy donors. Vbeta (60) and Jbeta (13) primers were used in the PCR. Here immunoSEQ multiplex PCR was the method, and the copy in TCRdb shows in-frame clones only, minus some. The table includes tens of thousands of clones, around three quarters detected once. CDR3 length: 13 amino acids. With V trimmed by 5 bases and J by 8 bases, 6 bases remained unmatched. Per the germline V gene, CDR1 is KGHSH and CDR2 is LQKENI. The sequence came from a man aged 45 to 65 in good health and CMV-seronegative. This chain connects TRBV18 to TRBJ2-1; 7 nucleotides align to TRBD1. What was sequenced was PBMCs. The CDR3 DNA sequence: TGTGCCAGCTCAACAACAGGGGACGATGAGCAGTTCTTC. It is translated as CASSTTGDDEQFF.